A single sample is the source of the 31 T cell receptor beta chains below, sequenced in a study of T cell repertoires in cytomegalovirus infection. MiXCR, run by TCRdb on the reads, gives a single entry per CDR3 protein. The table has 150,000 to 200,000 distinct CDR3 sequences, roughly a fifth seen once. Source material: PBMCs. These receptors were taken from a human donor in good health (CMV status not recorded). Some clones in this sample may be carry-over from other donors' samples.

This clonotype was observed a handful of times. CDR3 coding DNA: TGCAGTGCCTCGGACAGGGTTAACTATGGCTACACCTTC. Translated, it gives CSASDRVNYGYTF. V gene TRBV20-1 combines with J gene TRBJ1-2; 8 bases line up with TRBD1. With V trimmed by 6 bases and J by 1 base, 4 bases remained unmatched. The CDR3 spans 13 residues. Germline CDR1 reads DFQATT; CDR2 reads SNEGSKA (reference sequence).

This clonotype was picked up a small number of times. V and J are TRBV29-1 and TRBJ1-2; D perhaps matches TRBD1 (6 bases). Germline V gives CDR1 SQVTM, CDR2 ANQGSEA. This CDR3 comprises 14 residues. Trimming took off 5 bases at V and 3 bases at J, with 16 bases between the two ends. CDR3 coding DNA: TGCAGCGTTCGCTCCAGGGACATTGACTATGGCTACACCTTC. It yields the protein CSVRSRDIDYGYTF.

The chain carries TRBV7-2 and TRBJ2-3, with a weak D call TRBD2 (5 bases). Germline CDR1 SGHTA, CDR2 FQGNSA. Trimming removed 4 bases at V and 4 bases at J, with 12 bases between. CDR3 length equals 14 residues. The CDR3 bases are TGTGCCAGCAGCTCTCGGGGTTCGGCAGATACGCAGTATTTT. This sequence encodes CASSSRGSADTQYF. Full variable domain (missing parts from reference TRBV7-2 and TRBJ2-3): GAGVSQSPSNKVTEKGKDVELRCDPISGHTALYWYRQSLGQGLEFLIYFQGNSAPDKSGLPSDRFSAERTGGSVSTLTIQRTQQEDSAVYLCASSSRGSADTQYFGPGTRLTVL.

This clonotype came up a few times. The chain recombines TRBV12-3 or TRBV12-4 with TRBJ2-5, with D possibly called TRBD1 or TRBD2 (5 bases each). The CDR3 contains 15 residues. Trimming pared 6 bases from V and 5 bases from J, leaving 19 bases between. CDR3: CASSPPGPNPETQYF. The CDR3 bases are TGTGCCAGCAGCCCACCGGGACCCAATCCCGAGACCCAGTACTTC.

This clonotype was seen more than once but under ten times. The CDR3 region has the DNA TGTGCCAGAGGCTCGGCACAGGGGCACTATGGCTACACCTTC. Amino acid sequence: CARGSAQGHYGYTF. V usage is TRBV7-2 and J usage is TRBJ1-2; 7 bases are a match to TRBD1. The V segment lost 9 bases and the J segment 3 bases; nucleotides outside the gene matches: 10. Germline-derived CDR1 and CDR2 are SGHTA and FQGNSA. The CDR3 is 14 amino acids. Together with reference TRBV7-2 and TRBJ1-2, the CDR3 gives the full variable domain: GAGVSQSPSNKVTEKGKDVELRCDPISGHTALYWYRQSLGQGLEFLIYFQGNSAPDKSGLPSDRFSAERTGGSVSTLTIQRTQQEDSAVYLCARGSAQGHYGYTFGSGTRLTVV.

The J gene is TRBJ2-3, the V gene TRBV28; 7 bases fit TRBD2. Trimming cost V 7 bases and J 0 bases; bases outside gene matches: 4. Germline V gene lookup returns CDR1 MDHEN and CDR2 SYDVKM. The CDR3 spans 14 residues. The CDR3 here is CASKPGGSTDTQYF. The DNA of the CDR3 is TGTGCCAGCAAACCGGGGGGAAGCACAGATACGCAGTATTTT.

This clonotype occurred many times. The J gene is TRBJ2-5, the V gene TRBV6-1, with 8 bases matching TRBD1. Germline V lookup: CDR1 MNHNS, CDR2 SASEGT. V lost 2 bases and J lost 5; bases outside the gene matches: 7. This CDR3 is 15 amino acids long. CDR3 residues: CASSESETGAETQYF. In nucleotides, the CDR3 is TGTGCCAGCAGTGAATCAGAGACAGGGGCGGAGACCCAGTACTTC.

This clonotype was counted ten times or more. The CDR3 loop is CASSAYPGTDSPLHF. CDR3 DNA: TGTGCCAGCAGCGCATATCCGGGGACGGATTCACCCCTCCACTTT. The V call is TRBV28, the J call TRBJ1-6, with a possible D match to TRBD1 (5 bases). Germline values: CDR1 MDHEN, CDR2 SYDVKM. V was clipped by 6 bases and J by 8 bases, with 17 bases between them. The CDR3 length is 15 residues. The full variable domain, its missing parts supplied by reference TRBV28 and TRBJ1-6, is DVKVTQSSRYLVKRTGEKVFLECVQDMDHENMFWYRQDPGLGLRLIYFSYDVKMKEKGDIPEGYSVSREKKERFSLILESASTNQTSMYLCASSAYPGTDSPLHFGNGTRLTVT.

This clonotype was observed a handful of times. The CDR3, as DNA: TGTGCCAGCAGTTACAGGACAGGGTGGGGCACAGATACGCAGTATTTT. Its translation: CASSYRTGWGTDTQYF. The chain recombines TRBV28 with TRBJ2-3; 8 positions agree with TRBD1. The CDR3 spans 16 residues. The germline V gene encodes CDR1 MDHEN and CDR2 SYDVKM. V trimming: 4 bases; J trimming: 1 base; junction bases outside the gene matches: 7.

There are a few counts of this clonotype. The V call is TRBV7-9, the J call TRBJ2-7; D remains unclear. Trimming shortened V by 5 bases and J by 2 bases, and 13 bases separated the two germline ends. This CDR3 region has 14 residues. Germline CDR1 and CDR2: SEHNR and FQNEAQ (reference sequence). In DNA form, the CDR3 reads TGTGCCAGCAGCCTATCCGGGCTTACCTACGAGCAGTACTTC. This codes for CASSLSGLTYEQYF.

V usage is TRBV28 and J usage is TRBJ2-5, with 9 bases fitting TRBD2. Losses at the gene ends were 6 bases for V and 7 bases for J; bases not matched to a gene: 12. The CDR3 runs to 15 residues. The germline CDR1 and CDR2 sequences are MDHEN and SYDVKM. The CDR3 bases are TGTGCCAGCAGCCGCTCCGCGGGAGGGGCCCCGACCCAGTACTTC. Its translation is CASSRSAGGAPTQYF.

This chain joins TRBV5-4 and TRBJ1-2; 7 bases line up with TRBD1. Per germline, CDR1 SGHNT and CDR2 YYREEE (reference sequence). The junction had 10 bases not matched to a gene; V was cut back by 3 bases and J by 2 bases. The CDR3 is 16 amino acids. The CDR3 region is CASSSPFRTGNYGYTF. Written as DNA, the CDR3 is TGTGCCAGCAGCTCGCCGTTTCGGACAGGCAACTATGGCTACACCTTC.

This clonotype showed up many times. The rearrangement links TRBV7-2 to TRBJ2-3; the match to TRBD2 covers 8 bases. The CDR3 has 15 amino acids. With V trimmed by 0 bases and J by 1 base, 0 bases remained unmatched. CDR1 is SGHTA and CDR2 is FQGNSA in the germline V gene. DNA of the CDR3: TGTGCCAGCAGCTTAGCCGGGAGGGGCACAGATACGCAGTATTTT. It yields the protein CASSLAGRGTDTQYF.

Ten or more counts support this clonotype. The V gene is TRBV2, the J gene TRBJ2-1; no definite D call. Trimming took 7 bases from V and 5 from J, leaving 15 bases between them. Per germline, CDR1 SNHLY and CDR2 FYNNEI. This CDR3 has 14 amino acids. For the CDR3, the DNA is TGTGCCAGCATTAGACTCTTAAGTGACAATGAGCAGTTCTTC. Translation: CASIRLLSDNEQFF.

This clonotype has more than one count but fewer than ten. Relative to the germline gene, one junction end is altered; a read error may explain this. The rearrangement links TRBV6-6 to TRBJ1-1; D gene ambiguous. CDR1 MNHNY and CDR2 SVGAGI come from the germline V gene (reference sequence). The length of the CDR3 is 11 residues. Here the CDR3 DNA reads TGTGCCGGCAGCCCGGGTCCAGAAGCTTTCTTT. Amino acids: CAGSPGPEAFF.

This clonotype was seen many times. V gene TRBV6-2 or TRBV6-3 combines with J gene TRBJ2-7, with D possibly being TRBD2 (5 bases). The CDR3 runs 13 residues. The V gene lost 5 bases and the J gene lost 5 bases, with 13 bases spanning the gap. Germline values: CDR1 MNHEY, CDR2 SVGEGT. The CDR3 DNA reads TGTGCCAGCAGTCCGGACTCGAACAACGAGCAGTACTTC. Its translation is CASSPDSNNEQYF.

J is TRBJ1-2 and V is TRBV29-1; a possible D gene is TRBD1 (5 bases). Germline V gives CDR1 SQVTM, CDR2 ANQGSEA. V was trimmed by 8 bases and J by 6 bases, leaving 16 bases between them. The CDR3 spans 12 residues. CDR3 protein: CSLKAGYDGYTF. CDR3 nucleotides: TGCAGCCTTAAGGCAGGGTATGATGGCTACACCTTC.

This clonotype was picked up a small number of times. The CDR3 region is CATSRQPNTEAFF. Here the CDR3 DNA reads TGTGCCACCAGCAGACAACCGAACACTGAAGCTTTCTTT. This chain joins TRBV15 and TRBJ1-1; no clear D gene. V was shortened by 2 bases and J by 1 base, with 5 bases between the two germline ends. The CDR3 is made up of 13 amino acids. CDR1 is LNHNV and CDR2 is YYDKDF in the germline V gene (reference sequence).

The genes are TRBV7-8 and TRBJ2-2, with D tentatively TRBD2 (6 bases). Germline CDR1 and CDR2: SGHVS and FQNEAQ. CDR3 length: 14 amino acids. V was clipped by 3 bases and J by 3 bases, with 8 bases between them. This CDR3 reads CASSFSGYTGELFF. CDR3 DNA: TGTGCCAGCAGCTTTAGCGGTTACACCGGGGAGCTGTTTTTT.

This clonotype counts as large. In nucleotides, the CDR3 is TGTGCCAGCAGCTTTCTCGGCACTGAAGCTTTCTTT. Its translation is CASSFLGTEAFF. The V gene is TRBV7-2, the J gene TRBJ1-1; D ambiguous. The V gene lost 3 bases and the J gene lost 4 bases, with 6 bases spanning the gap. CDR1 and CDR2 from the germline V gene are SGHTA and FQGNSA. This CDR3 is 12 amino acids long.

This clonotype was picked up many times. The final CDR3 position lacks the conserved phenylalanine or tryptophan, pointing to a likely read error. J is TRBJ1-1 and V is TRBV7-8, with D possibly being TRBD1 (6 bases). Germline V CDR1 and CDR2: SGHVS, FQNEAQ. Trimming stripped 0 bases from V and 11 bases from J, with 13 bases between. The CDR3 has 13 amino acids. CDR3 sequence: CASSLAVGGGAFS. DNA of the CDR3: TGTGCCAGCAGCTTAGCGGTAGGGGGTGGCGCTTTCTCT.

The V gene is TRBV5-4, the J gene TRBJ2-2, with TRBD1 matching 8 bases. CDR1 and CDR2 from the germline V gene are SGHNT and YYREEE (reference sequence). V lost 9 bases and J lost 4; bases outside the gene matches: 11. The CDR3 extends over 15 amino acids. The CDR3 loop reads CATKAGTGSTGELFF. CDR3 nucleotide sequence: TGTGCCACCAAAGCCGGGACAGGAAGCACCGGGGAGCTGTTTTTT.

This clonotype has a handful of counts. V and J are TRBV2 and TRBJ2-5; D possibly uses TRBD1 or TRBD2 (6 bases each). V lost 2 bases, J lost 14 bases, and 12 bases lay in between. The CDR3 covers 11 residues. Germline lookup yields CDR1 SNHLY and CDR2 FYNNEI. This CDR3 is CASSETGREYF. The CDR3 DNA reads TGTGCCAGCAGTGAAACAGGGCGGGAATACTTC. The full variable domain, with the rest looked up from reference TRBV2 and TRBJ2-5, is EPEVTQTPSHQVTQMGQEVILRCVPISNHLYFYWYRQILGQKVEFLVSFYNNEISEKSEIFDDQFSVERPDGSNFTLKIRSTKLEDSAMYFCASSETGREYFGPGTRLLVL.

J is TRBJ2-1 and V is TRBV24-1; no firm D call. Germline values: CDR1 KGHDR, CDR2 SFDVKD. CDR3 length: 11 residues. V dropped 9 bases and J dropped 8 bases, with 10 bases sitting between them. The CDR3: CATSFFDEQFF. The CDR3 region has the DNA TGTGCCACCTCGTTCTTCGATGAGCAGTTCTTC.

This clonotype is a singleton in its sample. The chain joins TRBV5-1 to TRBJ2-1, with 9 bases matching TRBD2. The CDR3 is 15 residues long. Germline CDR1 is SGHRS and CDR2 is YFSETQ. V shed 1 base, J shed 7 bases, and the junction held 6 bases outside the gene matches. Written as DNA, the CDR3 is TGCGCCAGCAGCTTGCGTTCTAGCGGGACAAATGAGCAGTTCTTC. This sequence encodes CASSLRSSGTNEQFF.

This clonotype was counted between two and nine times. The chain couples TRBV12-3 or TRBV12-4 to TRBJ2-2; D is perhaps TRBD1 (5 bases). V was clipped by 3 bases and J by 3 bases, with 11 bases between them. CDR3 length equals 15 residues. CDR3 sequence reads: CASSFRALDTGELFF. The CDR3 DNA follows: TGTGCCAGCAGTTTCAGGGCGTTAGACACCGGGGAGCTGTTTTTT.

J is TRBJ1-3 and V is TRBV7-9; D is possibly TRBD1 (6 bases). V lost 3 bases and J lost 4, with 13 bases in between. This CDR3 has 15 amino acids. Germline V CDR1 and CDR2: SEHNR, FQNEAQ (reference sequence). The CDR3 DNA is TGTGCCAGCAGCTTCACAGGGCGATCGGGAAACACCATATATTTT. Translating it yields CASSFTGRSGNTIYF.

This clonotype has only a few counts. This sequence joins TRBV4-3 and TRBJ1-1; D not resolved. The CDR3 has 15 amino acids. Trimming stripped 1 base from V and 0 bases from J, with 9 bases between. In germline, CDR1 is LGHNA, CDR2 YSLEER. CDR3 sequence: CASSQGYSLNTEAFF. The CDR3 DNA reads TGCGCCAGCAGCCAAGGGTACAGTCTGAACACTGAAGCTTTCTTT.

This clonotype was detected a few times. The V gene is TRBV12-3 or TRBV12-4, the J gene TRBJ1-2; TRBD1 matches 9 bases. V trimming: 6 bases; J trimming: 8 bases; junction bases outside the gene matches: 10. The CDR3 consists of 14 residues. CDR3 amino acids: CASSLGQGSHGYTF. As DNA, the CDR3 is TGTGCCAGCAGCCTTGGACAGGGGAGTCACGGCTACACCTTC.

About this clonotype: Since a much larger clone is just one base distant, this may be a read error. This chain links TRBV7-9 with TRBJ2-3; D is ambiguous. From germline, CDR1 is SEHNR and CDR2 FQNEAQ (reference sequence). Trimming removed 5 bases at V and 8 bases at J, with 11 bases between. The CDR3 runs 12 residues. The DNA of the CDR3 is TGTGCCAGCAGCCCCCACTCAGTTACGCAGTATTTT. Translation: CASSPHSVTQYF. Using reference TRBV7-9 and TRBJ2-3 for the parts outside the CDR3, the full variable domain is DTGVSQNPRHKITKRGQNVTFRCDPISEHNRLYWYRQTLGQGPEFLTYFQNEAQLEKSRLLSDRFSAERPKGSFSTLEIQRTEQGDSAMYLCASSPHSVTQYFGPGTRLTVL.

This clonotype was picked up a small number of times. Written as DNA, the CDR3 is TGTGCCAGCAGCTACGTCAGGGGGGCCCCCCTAACGTGGGAGCTGTTTTTT. Encoded protein: CASSYVRGAPLTWELFF. The chain combines TRBV6-2 or TRBV6-3 with TRBJ2-2; maybe TRBD1 (7 bases). Trimming pared 6 bases from V and 9 bases from J, leaving 26 bases between. Germline CDR1 reads MNHEY; CDR2 reads SVGEGT. The CDR3 loop spans 17 amino acids.